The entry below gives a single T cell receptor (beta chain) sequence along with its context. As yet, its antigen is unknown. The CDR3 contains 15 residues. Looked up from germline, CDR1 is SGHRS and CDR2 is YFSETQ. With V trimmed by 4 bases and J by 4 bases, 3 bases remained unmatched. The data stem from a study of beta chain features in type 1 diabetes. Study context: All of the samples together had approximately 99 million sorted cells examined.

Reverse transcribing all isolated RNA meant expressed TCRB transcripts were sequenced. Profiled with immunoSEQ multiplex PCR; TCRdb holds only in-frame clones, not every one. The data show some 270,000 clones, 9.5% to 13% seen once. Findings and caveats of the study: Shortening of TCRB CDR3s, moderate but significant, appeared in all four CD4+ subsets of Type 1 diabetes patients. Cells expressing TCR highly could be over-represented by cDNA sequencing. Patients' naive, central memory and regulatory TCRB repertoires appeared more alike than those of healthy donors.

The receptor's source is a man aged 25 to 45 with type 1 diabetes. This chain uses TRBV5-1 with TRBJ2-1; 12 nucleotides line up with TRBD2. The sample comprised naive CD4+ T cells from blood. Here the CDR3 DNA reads TGCGCCAGCAGCCCGGGGACTAGCGGGTACAATGAGCAGTTCTTC. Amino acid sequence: CASSPGTSGYNEQFF.